Listed here are 24 T cell receptor beta chains from one sample, sequenced in a study of blood T cells in healthy people across ages. A second PCR of roughly 7 to 11 cycles used a sample-barcoded 5' primer and a J-beta primer mix. TCRdb re-analysed the 5' RACE reads in MiXCR, keeping a single row per CDR3 protein. Among 1.5 million to 2 million distinct CDR3 sequences listed, over 25% were seen once. The source material was blood. The receptors derive from a woman in her twenties or thirties in good health.

The rearrangement joins TRBV7-2 to TRBJ2-3; D assignment may be TRBD1 or TRBD2 (5 bases each). The CDR3 spans 12 residues. CDR1 SGHTA and CDR2 FQGNSA come from the germline V gene. V was shortened by 5 bases and J by 10 bases, with 13 bases between the two germline ends. CDR3: CASSPHEGPQYF. The CDR3 DNA is TGTGCCAGCAGCCCCCACGAGGGACCGCAGTATTTT.

As concerns this clonotype: This may arise from a read error, as a much more abundant clone is one base away. CDR3 sequence (DNA): TGTGCCAGCAGGCCCAGGGACAACAAGGGATACGAGCAGTACTTC. Translated: CASRPRDNKGYEQYF. V gene TRBV6-6 combines with J gene TRBJ2-7, with a possible D match to TRBD1 (6 bases). Germline values: CDR1 MNHNY, CDR2 SVGAGI (reference sequence). The CDR3 is 15 amino acids. V was shortened by 6 bases and J by 4 bases, with 19 bases between the two germline ends.

The chain combines TRBV15 with TRBJ2-7, with 12 nucleotides matching TRBD2. The DNA end is more similar to TRBJ2-5, so the J call may be wrong. The CDR3 is 14 amino acids. In germline, CDR1 is LNHNV, CDR2 YYDKDF (reference sequence). CDR3 coding DNA: TGTGCCACCAGCGGGGGACTAGCGGGAGAGACCCAGTACTTC. Amino acid sequence: CATSGGLAGETQYF.

This rearrangement joins TRBV28 to TRBJ2-7, with D possibly TRBD1 on 5 matching bases. CDR3 size: 15 residues. The V end lost 2 bases, the J end lost 4 bases, and 15 bases lay between the germline ends. Germline CDR1 is MDHEN and CDR2 is SYDVKM. This chain's CDR3 is CASSLGSGSRYEQYF. The CDR3 nucleotides are TGTGCCAGCAGTTTAGGGTCAGGGTCAAGGTACGAGCAGTACTTC.

To note about this clonotype: With a much larger clone just one base away, this may be a read error. This chain joins TRBV18 and TRBJ2-7; no clear D gene. The germline gives CDR1 KGHSH, CDR2 LQKENI. The CDR3 sequence is 14 residues long. This CDR3 reads CANSPPNPAPEQYF. CDR3 DNA sequence: TGTGCCAACTCACCACCGAACCCAGCACCCGAGCAGTACTTC. Looking up the rest from reference TRBV18 and TRBJ2-7 gives the full variable domain: NAGVMQNPRHLVRRRGQEARLRCSPMKGHSHVYWYRQLPEEGLKFMVYLQKENIIDESGMPKERFSAEFPKEGPSILRIQQVVRGDSAAYFCANSPPNPAPEQYFGPGTRLTVT.

The chain is built from TRBV12-3 or TRBV12-4 and TRBJ2-1; 13 positions agree with TRBD2. This CDR3 has 15 residues. The ends lost 6 bases at V and 7 bases at J; junction bases unmatched: 6. CDR3: CASRATSGGLNEQFF. The CDR3 coding sequence is TGTGCCAGCAGGGCGACTAGCGGGGGGCTTAATGAGCAGTTCTTC.

CDR3 amino acids: CASSSSTIAGVYNEQFF. Written as DNA, the CDR3 is TGCGCCAGCAGCTCATCCACCATAGCGGGAGTCTACAATGAGCAGTTCTTC. The V call is TRBV5-1, the J call TRBJ2-1, with 9 positions matching TRBD2. This CDR3 is 17 amino acids long. Losses at the gene ends were 3 bases for V and 3 bases for J; bases not matched to a gene: 10. Germline CDR1 is SGHRS and CDR2 is YFSETQ.

This clonotype turned up a few times. The chain has TRBV5-6 and TRBJ1-4; tentatively, D is TRBD1 (6 bases). Trimming stripped 4 bases from V and 4 bases from J, with 14 bases between. The germline V gene has CDR1 SGHDT and CDR2 YYEEEE. This CDR3 has 15 residues. The CDR3 nucleotides read TGTGCCAGCAGCAGCCCAGGGGACGTTAATGAAAAACTGTTTTTT. This encodes CASSSPGDVNEKLFF.

The chain couples TRBV28 to TRBJ1-2, with D unclear. CDR3 length: 12 amino acids. V was trimmed by 10 bases and J by 2 bases, leaving 11 bases between them. Germline assignment: CDR1 MDHEN and CDR2 SYDVKM. CDR3 protein: CATHGENYGYTF. For the CDR3, the DNA is TGTGCCACCCACGGGGAGAACTATGGCTACACCTTC.

The CDR3 DNA follows: TGTGCCAGCAGCTTAAGGGACGAGAGCTCCTATAATTCACCCCTCCACTTT. This codes for CASSLRDESSYNSPLHF. This chain connects TRBV7-9 to TRBJ1-6; perhaps TRBD1 as D (5 bases). This CDR3 region has 17 residues. Germline CDR1 and CDR2: SEHNR and FQNEAQ (reference sequence). V was pared by 2 bases and J by 0 bases, with 11 bases between.

V and J are TRBV7-3 and TRBJ1-1, with 10 bases identical to TRBD1. The CDR3 consists of 16 residues. The germline gives CDR1 SGHTA, CDR2 FQGTGA. With 5 bases clipped from V and 1 base from J, the junction kept 7 bases outside the gene matches. The DNA for the CDR3 is TGTGCCAGCAGCCTCGACAGGGGGCGCAGGAACACTGAAGCTTTCTTT. Its translation is CASSLDRGRRNTEAFF.

The chain combines TRBV28 with TRBJ1-4; 7 nucleotides match TRBD1. The CDR3 is made up of 15 amino acids. Germline CDR1 MDHEN, CDR2 SYDVKM. The V segment lost 2 bases and the J segment 7 bases; nucleotides outside the gene matches: 7. CDR3 sequence (DNA): TGTGCCAGCAGTTTAAGAGGGGGCGCAAGTGAAAAACTGTTTTTT. The encoded protein is CASSLRGGASEKLFF. Full variable domain (missing parts from reference TRBV28 and TRBJ1-4): DVKVTQSSRYLVKRTGEKVFLECVQDMDHENMFWYRQDPGLGLRLIYFSYDVKMKEKGDIPEGYSVSREKKERFSLILESASTNQTSMYLCASSLRGGASEKLFFGSGTQLSVL.

This clonotype was detected a few times. The J gene is TRBJ1-2, the V gene TRBV28, with TRBD1 matching 9 bases. V shed 6 bases, J shed 5 bases, and the junction held 7 bases outside the gene matches. The CDR3 spans 14 residues. The germline V gene has CDR1 MDHEN and CDR2 SYDVKM. The CDR3 protein is CASSQGQGLYGYTF. CDR3 in DNA: TGTGCCAGCAGCCAGGGACAGGGTCTTTATGGCTACACCTTC.

This clonotype was counted a few times. The chain combines TRBV29-1 with TRBJ2-1; 7 positions match TRBD2. Germline V gene data show CDR1 as SQVTM and CDR2 as ANQGSEA. The CDR3 consists of 11 residues. CDR3 in amino acids: CTPGGRAIQFF. The CDR3 nucleotides read TGCACCCCCGGGGGGAGAGCGATTCAGTTCTTC.

The chain is built from TRBV3-1 and TRBJ2-3; TRBD1 matches at 7 bases. After removal of 6 bases from V and 5 bases from J, the junction contained 11 bases not matched to a gene. The CDR3 has 15 amino acids. From germline, CDR1 is LGHDT and CDR2 YNNKEL (reference sequence). CDR3: CASSRRQGQVDTQYF. DNA for the CDR3: TGTGCCAGCAGTCGACGACAGGGTCAGGTAGATACGCAGTATTTT.

This clonotype was found many times. The chain couples TRBV5-6 to TRBJ2-2, with D unclear. The CDR3 is 14 amino acids. Germline loops: CDR1 SGHDT, CDR2 YYEEEE. Trimming shortened V by 0 bases and J by 8 bases, and 11 bases separated the two germline ends. The CDR3 region is CASSLAGWSGELFF. The CDR3 region has the DNA TGTGCCAGCAGCTTGGCCGGCTGGTCTGGGGAGCTGTTTTTT. The full variable domain, with the rest looked up from reference TRBV5-6 and TRBJ2-2, is DAGVTQSPTHLIKTRGQQVTLRCSPKSGHDTVSWYQQALGQGPQFIFQYYEEEERQRGNFPDRFSGHQFPNYSSELNVNALLLGDSALYLCASSLAGWSGELFFGEGSRLTVL.

This clonotype appeared a few times. This rearrangement joins TRBV20-1 to TRBJ2-3; 8 bases are shared with TRBD1. This CDR3 comprises 15 residues. Germline assignment: CDR1 DFQATT and CDR2 SNEGSKA (reference sequence). Trimming removed 6 bases from V and 1 base from J; junction bases left unmatched: 9. Written as DNA, the CDR3 is TGCAGTGCCCCCGGGACAGGAACTCGCACAGATACGCAGTATTTT. Translated: CSAPGTGTRTDTQYF.

In this sample, this clonotype turned up many times. The CDR3 DNA sequence: TGTGCCAGCAGCTCGAGGGACAGGGTCTACGAGCAGTACTTC. It specifies CASSSRDRVYEQYF. The chain is built from TRBV7-2 and TRBJ2-7; 9 bases agree with TRBD1. V shed 4 bases and J 3 bases; nucleotides not matched to a gene: 4. Germline CDR1 reads SGHTA; CDR2 reads FQGNSA. CDR3 size: 14 residues.

At least ten counts were recorded for this clonotype. V and J are TRBV20-1 and TRBJ2-5; possible D gene TRBD2, 5 bases. This CDR3 region has 11 residues. V lost 5 bases to trimming and J lost 5 bases, with 9 bases between them. CDR1 and CDR2 (germline): DFQATT, SNEGSKA (reference sequence). This CDR3 is CSASREETQYF. CDR3 DNA: TGCAGTGCTTCTAGGGAGGAGACCCAGTACTTC.

The chain couples TRBV5-1 to TRBJ2-3, with D perhaps given as TRBD1 or TRBD2 (5 bases each). This CDR3 spans 16 amino acids. V dropped 3 bases and J dropped 5 bases, with 19 bases sitting between them. CDR1 and CDR2 from the germline V gene are SGHRS and YFSETQ. CDR3 residues: CASSSGTIRAVDTQYF. In nucleotides, the CDR3 is TGCGCCAGCAGCTCTGGGACCATCCGGGCGGTAGATACGCAGTATTTT. The full variable domain, rest sourced from reference TRBV5-1 and TRBJ2-3, is KAGVTQTPRYLIKTRGQQVTLSCSPISGHRSVSWYQQTPGQGLQFLFEYFSETQRNKGNFPGRFSGRQFSNSRSEMNVSTLELGDSALYLCASSSGTIRAVDTQYFGPGTRLTVL.

This clonotype occurred many times. V is TRBV4-1 and J is TRBJ2-1; maybe TRBD2 (6 bases). Germline assignment: CDR1 MGHRA and CDR2 YSYEKL. V lost 4 bases to trimming and J lost 7 bases, with 11 bases between them. The CDR3 length is 13 residues. CDR3 nucleotides: TGCGCCAGCAGCCTCAGGGACTGGAATGAGCAGTTCTTC. It codes for CASSLRDWNEQFF.

This clonotype was seen ten or more times. The genes are TRBV4-1 and TRBJ1-2, with 7 bases aligning to TRBD1. After removal of 4 bases from V and 4 bases from J, the junction contained 15 bases not matched to a gene. CDR1 MGHRA and CDR2 YSYEKL come from the germline V gene. CDR3 length equals 17 residues. The DNA of the CDR3 is TGCGCCAGCAGCCGCGGACAGGTAGACGGTACTGCCTATGGCTACACCTTC. It encodes CASSRGQVDGTAYGYTF.

This rearrangement joins TRBV5-1 to TRBJ2-1; 7 positions match TRBD2. After removal of 4 bases from V and 4 bases from J, the junction contained 8 bases not matched to a gene. This CDR3 region has 15 residues. The germline CDR1 and CDR2 sequences are SGHRS and YFSETQ. In DNA, the CDR3 is TGCGCCAGCAGCCCCCTGAGCGGGGTATACAATGAGCAGTTCTTC. As protein: CASSPLSGVYNEQFF.

This clonotype occurred a few times. The chain links TRBV12-3 or TRBV12-4 to TRBJ2-1, with D possibly matching TRBD2 (6 bases). The CDR3 has 19 amino acids. V lost 1 base and J 8 bases, leaving 27 bases between the germline ends. For the CDR3, the DNA is TGTGCCAGCAGTTTAGGGGGAGGTGTAGGGACGAGGCCTAGCGATGAGCAGTTCTTC. Translation gives CASSLGGGVGTRPSDEQFF.